Listed here are 16 T cell receptor beta chains from one sample, sequenced in a study of blood T cell repertoires in COVID-19. Here immunoSEQ multiplex PCR was the method, and the copy in TCRdb shows in-frame clones only, minus some. The sample holds around 70,000 clones; around 83% are singletons and the top ten take 4.1%. Sequencing input: peripheral blood. The source of these receptors is a man over 45 with acute or convalescent COVID-19.

J is TRBJ2-1 and V is TRBV7-9, with D maybe TRBD1 (5 bases). CDR3 length equals 15 residues. Trimming removed 5 bases from V and 2 bases from J, with 13 bases in between. CDR1 SEHNR and CDR2 FQNEAQ come from the germline V gene (reference sequence). The chain's CDR3 is CASSLPGFPYNEQFF. The DNA of the CDR3 is TGTGCCAGCAGCCTCCCAGGGTTTCCCTACAATGAGCAGTTCTTC.

The V call is TRBV4-2, the J call TRBJ2-5; D is undetermined. Germline CDR1 is LGHNA and CDR2 is YNFKEQ. The CDR3 has 13 residues. V lost 3 bases and J lost 5, with 10 bases in between. CDR3 in amino acids: CASSQTVEETQYF. The CDR3 bases are TGTGCCAGCAGCCAGACTGTGGAGGAGACCCAGTACTTC.

This chain joins TRBV3-1 (or the pseudogene TRBV3-2) and TRBJ2-4, with D maybe TRBD1 (6 bases). V shed 6 bases and J shed 0 bases, with 12 bases lying between them. The CDR3 has 15 residues. Germline V gene sequence: CDR1 LGHDT, CDR2 YNNKEL (reference sequence). CDR3 sequence reads: CASSPMGAAKNIQYF. CDR3 in DNA: TGTGCCAGCAGTCCTATGGGGGCAGCCAAAAACATTCAGTACTTC.

The V gene is TRBV2, the J gene TRBJ1-5; the D gene is possibly TRBD1 (5 bases). CDR3 length: 15 amino acids. The germline V gene has CDR1 SNHLY and CDR2 FYNNEI. The ends were cut back, 1 base at V and 4 bases at J, with 11 bases in the middle. The CDR3 sequence: CASSEGQLWNQPQHF. CDR3 sequence (DNA): TGTGCCAGCAGTGAAGGACAGTTGTGGAATCAGCCCCAGCATTTT.

CDR3 coding DNA: TGTGCCAGCAGCAGGGGACAGGGGGATGGCTACACCTTC. This sequence encodes CASSRGQGDGYTF. The J gene is TRBJ1-2, the V gene TRBV5-6; 11 positions agree with TRBD1. In germline, CDR1 is SGHDT, CDR2 YYEEEE. V gave up 4 bases and J gave up 6 bases; unmatched junction bases: 2. The CDR3 consists of 13 residues. Variable domain in full (rest from reference TRBV5-6 and TRBJ1-2): DAGVTQSPTHLIKTRGQQVTLRCSPKSGHDTVSWYQQALGQGPQFIFQYYEEEERQRGNFPDRFSGHQFPNYSSELNVNALLLGDSALYLCASSRGQGDGYTFGSGTRLTVV.

V and J are TRBV12-3 or TRBV12-4 and TRBJ2-7, with 7 bases aligning to TRBD1. The CDR3 length is 13 residues. The trim removed 6 bases at V and 5 bases at J, leaving 7 bases unmatched. The CDR3 loop reads CASSLRDRDEQYF. The CDR3 nucleotides are TGTGCCAGCAGCCTCCGAGACAGGGACGAGCAGTACTTC.

This sequence joins TRBV11-2 and TRBJ2-1, with a possible D match to TRBD1 (5 bases). The CDR3 sequence is 15 residues long. V lost 1 base and J 6 bases, leaving 13 bases between the germline ends. The germline V gene has CDR1 SGHAT and CDR2 FQNNGV. The CDR3 loop is CASSLAAGRINEQFF. The CDR3 region has the DNA TGTGCCAGCAGCTTAGCTGCAGGGCGGATCAATGAGCAGTTCTTC.

This chain joins TRBV5-1 and TRBJ2-1; TRBD2 agrees at 11 bases. CDR3 size: 16 residues. The J segment lost 1 base and the V segment lost 1 base, leaving 1 base of the junction unmatched. The germline CDR1 and CDR2 sequences are SGHRS and YFSETQ. In DNA form, the CDR3 reads TGCGCCAGCAGCTTGACTAGCGGGAGTTCCTACAATGAGCAGTTCTTC. Translated, it gives CASSLTSGSSYNEQFF.

This sequence joins TRBV18 and TRBJ2-7, with D possibly TRBD1 on 5 matching bases. The germline V gene encodes CDR1 KGHSH and CDR2 LQKENI. V dropped 3 bases and J dropped 3 bases, with 12 bases sitting between them. The CDR3 loop spans 14 amino acids. The CDR3 loop is CASSPLRADYEQYF. The CDR3 bases are TGTGCCAGCTCACCCCTCAGGGCCGACTACGAGCAGTACTTC.

V is TRBV5-4 and J is TRBJ2-7; D remains ambiguous. From germline, CDR1 is SGHNT and CDR2 YYREEE (reference sequence). The CDR3 sequence is 15 residues long. The V and J ends lost 0 bases and 0 bases respectively, with 10 bases between them. In nucleotides, the CDR3 is TGTGCCAGCAGCTTGGGGCCTAGTAGCTCCTACGAGCAGTACTTC. Translating gives CASSLGPSSSYEQYF.

This clone was observed once. This rearrangement joins TRBV21-1 to TRBJ2-1; TRBD2 is taken as the D call from the table, unchecked against the DNA. TRBV21-1 is labeled a pseudogene. The CDR3 covers 16 residues. The DNA for the CDR3 is TGTGCCAGCAGCAAAGCTCCTAGCGACTACTACAATGAGCAGTTCTTC. It yields the protein CASSKAPSDYYNEQFF.

The chain combines TRBV4-1 with TRBJ2-7, with a tentative D call TRBD2 (5 bases). The CDR3 consists of 15 residues. V was cut by 4 bases and J by 3 bases, with 16 bases left in between. CDR1 and CDR2 (germline): MGHRA, YSYEKL. CDR3 coding DNA: TGCGCCAGCAGCCCGGGAAGCTCCCCCTTCTACGAGCAGTACTTC. Protein product: CASSPGSSPFYEQYF.

The chain carries TRBV19 and TRBJ2-7; D not resolved. The CDR3 loop spans 14 amino acids. The V end was cut by 4 bases, the J end by 3 bases, with 13 bases between. The germline V gene encodes CDR1 LNHDA and CDR2 SQIVND (reference sequence). The DNA of the CDR3 is TGTGCCAGTAGTAGTGCCCTAGGTATCTACGAGCAGTACTTC. It encodes CASSSALGIYEQYF.

The chain has TRBV6-1 and TRBJ2-3, with 7 bases that match TRBD2. Unmatched junction bases numbered 4, after V lost 5 bases and J lost 2 bases. The CDR3 has 14 amino acids. Germline V gene data show CDR1 as MNHNS and CDR2 as SASEGT. The DNA of the CDR3 is TGTGCCAGCAGTCGGACTAGATCCACAGATACGCAGTATTTT. This encodes CASSRTRSTDTQYF.

The V gene is TRBV25-1, the J gene TRBJ2-7, with 7 bases fitting TRBD1. The germline CDR1 and CDR2 sequences are MGHDK and SYGVNS. This CDR3 is 18 amino acids long. Trimming cost V 5 bases and J 5 bases; bases outside gene matches: 21. Here the CDR3 DNA reads TGTGCCAGCAGTAAAGGGCCGGATTACAGGGGCTCGTCCGACGAGCAGTACTTC. Protein product: CASSKGPDYRGSSDEQYF.

There are a few counts of this clone. The chain combines TRBV7-9 with TRBJ2-7; possibly TRBD1 for D (5 bases). The CDR3 is 15 amino acids. Germline lookup yields CDR1 SEHNR and CDR2 FQNEAQ (reference sequence). V lost 3 bases and J lost 4, with 16 bases in between. In DNA, the CDR3 is TGTGCCAGCAGCTTGTTCCCTGGGGCAGGGTACGAGCAGTACTTC. Its translation is CASSLFPGAGYEQYF.